This T cell receptor beta chain was documented in a study of blood T cell repertoires in COVID-19. At the level of the study: Spain, Italy and the United States supplied samples that represented acute and convalescent COVID-19. Sources were T cells, B-cell-depleted T cells, or PBMCs; the material itself was cDNA or gDNA.

This clone was detected only once. With 5 bases clipped from V and 5 bases from J, the junction kept 11 bases outside the gene matches. From germline, CDR1 is SGHTA and CDR2 FQGTGA. The CDR3 is 17 amino acids. Authors' processing steps: Nucleated cell counts were estimated from reference gene primer amplification. Assay: immunoSEQ multiplex PCR; the TCRdb copy retains only in-frame clones and omits some. V, J and clone size are those of that table, while D and trimming were read from the DNA. The sample carries about 270,000 clones, approximately 91% recorded once. Grouping used clinical history reported by participants in a survey and questionnaire.

The sequence came from a woman aged 40 to 50 with acute COVID-19. The sequenced sample consisted of PBMCs or T cells enriched from blood (not recorded which). V is TRBV7-3 and J is TRBJ2-1; TRBD2 matches 11 bases. DNA for the CDR3: TGTGCCAGCAGCAACCAAGTGGCTAGCGGGGGGCACAATGAGCAGTTCTTC. This translates into CASSNQVASGGHNEQFF.